The 14 T cell receptor beta chains below all came from one sample that was sequenced in a study of TIL therapy for anti-PD-1-resistant metastatic lung cancer. Sequencing used immunoSEQ v3. The method was immunoSEQ multiplex PCR; TCRdb's version includes in-frame clones alone and lacks a portion of them. The repertoire consists of about 6,100 clones, with less than 70% occurring once and the leading ten covering 5.7%. Time point here: pre-treatment sample, taken before nivolumab and TIL therapy. Most excised metastases sampled were pleural nodules or supraclavicular lymph nodes. This specimen was tumor tissue, taken at baseline. The receptors here all came from a person aged 25-79 years with non-small cell lung cancer.

J is TRBJ2-7 and V is TRBV6-1; 15 bases line up with TRBD2. Trimming cost V 1 base and J 5 bases; bases outside gene matches: 0. This CDR3 is 15 amino acids long. The germline gives CDR1 MNHNS, CDR2 SASEGT. In DNA, the CDR3 is TGTGCCAGCAGTGAAGGGACTAGCGGGGGGGACGAGCAGTACTTC. Its protein product is CASSEGTSGGDEQYF.

CDR3 bases: TGTGCCAGCAGTCAGCGGAGTTCTAGCACAGATACGCAGTATTTT. Its protein product is CASSQRSSSTDTQYF. The chain has TRBV28 and TRBJ2-3; a weak D match, TRBD2 (5 bases). This CDR3 has 15 amino acids. Germline V gene data show CDR1 as MDHEN and CDR2 as SYDVKM. V lost 5 bases to trimming and J lost 0 bases, with 12 bases between them. Based on the CDR3 plus reference TRBV28 and TRBJ2-3, the full variable domain is DVKVTQSSRYLVKRTGEKVFLECVQDMDHENMFWYRQDPGLGLRLIYFSYDVKMKEKGDIPEGYSVSREKKERFSLILESASTNQTSMYLCASSQRSSSTDTQYFGPGTRLTVL.

The chain couples TRBV7-2 to TRBJ1-1, with D possibly matching TRBD1 (5 bases). V lost 5 bases and J 5 bases, leaving 15 bases between the germline ends. Per the germline V gene, CDR1 is SGHTA and CDR2 is FQGNSA. CDR3 length equals 14 residues. CDR3 sequence reads: CASSELGAGTEAFF. CDR3 nucleotides: TGTGCCAGCAGCGAACTAGGGGCGGGGACTGAAGCTTTCTTT. Full variable domain (remainder filled in from reference TRBV7-2 and TRBJ1-1): GAGVSQSPSNKVTEKGKDVELRCDPISGHTALYWYRQSLGQGLEFLIYFQGNSAPDKSGLPSDRFSAERTGGSVSTLTIQRTQQEDSAVYLCASSELGAGTEAFFGQGTRLTVV.

This chain joins TRBV6-5 and TRBJ1-1; D is unclear. Trimming stripped 2 bases from V and 2 bases from J, with 9 bases between. CDR3 length: 14 residues. Germline-derived CDR1 and CDR2 are MNHEY and SVGAGI. CDR3 in DNA: TGTGCCAGCAGTTACGGGGAAGTCAACACTGAAGCTTTCTTT. Translating it yields CASSYGEVNTEAFF.

This clone is labeled as medium-sized. For the CDR3, the DNA is TGTGCCAGCAGCCGGGACTCCTATAATTCACCCCTCCACTTT. As protein: CASSRDSYNSPLHF. The genes are TRBV28 and TRBJ1-6, with D unclear. The CDR3 is 14 amino acids. V lost 6 bases and J 0 bases, leaving 6 bases between the germline ends. Germline CDR1 and CDR2: MDHEN and SYDVKM.

This clone came up a few times. The chain employs TRBV30 and TRBJ2-2; 10 bases are shared with TRBD2. From germline, CDR1 is GTSNPN and CDR2 SVGIG (reference sequence). V shed 1 base, J shed 5 bases, and the junction held 1 base outside the gene matches. The CDR3 extends over 14 amino acids. The CDR3 sequence is CAWSATSGTGELFF. DNA of the CDR3: TGTGCCTGGAGTGCGACTAGCGGGACCGGGGAGCTGTTTTTT.

The chain recombines TRBV5-7 with TRBJ2-2, with 11 bases aligning to TRBD1. TRBV5-7 is known as an ORF, though its function is uncertain. The CDR3 runs 16 residues. Trimming at V came to 3 bases and at J to 0 bases, leaving 1 base not matched to a gene. This chain's CDR3 is CASSSDRGPNTGELFF. The CDR3, as DNA: TGTGCCAGCAGCTCGGACAGGGGGCCGAACACCGGGGAGCTGTTTTTT.

V is TRBV7-2 and J is TRBJ2-1; no definite D call. V lost 4 bases, J lost 8 bases, and 9 bases lay in between. Looked up from germline, CDR1 is SGHTA and CDR2 is FQGNSA. The CDR3 contains 12 residues. The CDR3 DNA reads TGTGCCAGCAGCTCGGGCCCCCATGAGCAGTTCTTC. Its translation: CASSSGPHEQFF. The full variable domain, its missing parts supplied by reference TRBV7-2 and TRBJ2-1, is GAGVSQSPSNKVTEKGKDVELRCDPISGHTALYWYRQSLGQGLEFLIYFQGNSAPDKSGLPSDRFSAERTGGSVSTLTIQRTQQEDSAVYLCASSSGPHEQFFGPGTRLTVL.

This clone was detected only a few times. The chain couples TRBV12-3 or TRBV12-4 to TRBJ2-2, with 7 bases fitting TRBD1. The CDR3 totals 13 residues. V dropped 6 bases and J dropped 3; count of bases not matched to a gene: 1. The chain's CDR3 is CASRQGYTGELFF. In DNA form, the CDR3 reads TGTGCCAGCAGACAGGGGTACACCGGGGAGCTGTTTTTT.

This clone was recorded a few times. The V gene is TRBV4-3, the J gene TRBJ1-5; D call uncertain. The CDR3 length is 14 residues. Looked up from germline, CDR1 is LGHNA and CDR2 is YSLEER. V gave up 0 bases and J gave up 0 bases, with 3 bases separating them. CDR3 nucleotide sequence: TGCGCCAGCAGCCAAGAGGCTAGCAATCAGCCCCAGCATTTT. The encoded protein is CASSQEASNQPQHF.

This clone turned up a few times. The chain has TRBV2 and TRBJ1-5; TRBD1 matches 8 bases. V lost 7 bases, J lost 3 bases, and 5 bases stayed unmatched. The CDR3 runs to 14 residues. Germline assignment: CDR1 SNHLY and CDR2 FYNNEI. The CDR3 sequence is CASTGTGFNQPQHF. DNA of the CDR3: TGTGCCAGCACCGGGACAGGCTTCAATCAGCCCCAGCATTTT.

The V and J genes are TRBV11-2 and TRBJ2-3; the match to TRBD2 covers 8 bases. The CDR3 totals 14 residues. Germline values: CDR1 SGHAT, CDR2 FQNNGV. V shed 5 bases, J shed 4 bases, and the junction held 5 bases outside the gene matches. CDR3 DNA sequence: TGTGCCAGCAGCAAGCGGGAGTTTGCAGATACGCAGTATTTT. Its protein is CASSKREFADTQYF. The full variable domain, rest sourced from reference TRBV11-2 and TRBJ2-3, is EAGVAQSPRYKIIEKRQSVAFWCNPISGHATLYWYQQILGQGPKLLIQFQNNGVVDDSQLPKDRFSAERLKGVDSTLKIQPAKLEDSAVYLCASSKREFADTQYFGPGTRLTVL.

The chain carries TRBV28 and TRBJ1-2, with 7 bases matching TRBD1. Germline lookup yields CDR1 MDHEN and CDR2 SYDVKM. This CDR3 spans 14 amino acids. V lost 10 bases to trimming and J lost 5 bases; unmatched junction nucleotides: 13. CDR3 nucleotides: TGTGCCATCCGGTCGAGGGGGCAAGAATATGGCTACACCTTC. It encodes CAIRSRGQEYGYTF.

The chain joins TRBV7-2 to TRBJ2-5; either TRBD1 or TRBD2 may fit D (5 bases each). The CDR3 contains 16 residues. Germline CDR1 is SGHTA and CDR2 is FQGNSA. Trimming took off 6 bases at V and 6 bases at J, with 23 bases between the two ends. This CDR3 reads CASSPPGTPDVKTQYF. CDR3 nucleotide sequence: TGTGCCAGCAGTCCCCCCGGGACCCCGGATGTAAAGACCCAGTACTTC. Together with reference TRBV7-2 and TRBJ2-5, the CDR3 gives the full variable domain: GAGVSQSPSNKVTEKGKDVELRCDPISGHTALYWYRQSLGQGLEFLIYFQGNSAPDKSGLPSDRFSAERTGGSVSTLTIQRTQQEDSAVYLCASSPPGTPDVKTQYFGPGTRLLVL.